Presented here are 18 T cell receptor beta chains from one specimen sequenced in a study of PD-1 blockade in mismatch repair-deficient tumors. The table came from immunoSEQ multiplex PCR; TCRdb's copy has only in-frame clones and leaves some out. This table has 130,000 or so clones, more than 85% appearing once. The input for sequencing was peripheral blood, taken 44 weeks after starting pembrolizumab. The receptors shown here come from an adult with mismatch repair-deficient cancer.

CDR3 loop: CASSQDEKGSGANVLTF. CDR3 DNA: TGCGCCAGCAGCCAAGATGAGAAGGGCTCTGGGGCCAACGTCCTGACTTTC. V gene TRBV4-3 combines with J gene TRBJ2-6; D remains unclear. CDR3 length: 17 amino acids. Germline CDR1 is LGHNA and CDR2 is YSLEER. Trimming took off 0 bases at V and 0 bases at J, with 9 bases between the two ends.

This clone was picked up one time. The genes are TRBV6-5 and TRBJ1-1; TRBD1 might be the D (5 bases). The germline V and J ends were trimmed by 1 base and 1 base, with 10 bases remaining between them. The V gene's germline CDR1 is MNHEY and CDR2 SVGAGI. This CDR3 contains 15 residues. Here the CDR3 reads CASSYFGGANTEAFF. CDR3 bases: TGTGCCAGCAGTTACTTCGGGGGAGCGAACACTGAAGCTTTCTTT.

The chain is built from TRBV4-1 and TRBJ1-3; TRBD1 is a possible D gene (5 bases). The CDR3 runs 14 residues. Germline-derived CDR1 and CDR2 are MGHRA and YSYEKL. Deletions cut 1 base from V and 2 bases from J, with 6 bases between. The CDR3 loop is CASSQVGAGNTIYF. CDR3 nucleotides: TGCGCCAGCAGCCAAGTGGGGGCTGGAAACACCATATATTTT.

V usage is TRBV6-5 and J usage is TRBJ2-2, with 9 positions matching TRBD1. Germline loops: CDR1 MNHEY, CDR2 SVGAGI. The CDR3 covers 16 residues. Losses at the gene ends were 1 base for V and 4 bases for J; bases not matched to a gene: 4. This chain's CDR3 is CASSYLQGAPTGELFF. For the CDR3, the DNA is TGTGCCAGCAGTTACTTACAGGGGGCGCCCACCGGGGAGCTGTTTTTT.

The count of this clone is one. This rearrangement joins TRBV11-2 to TRBJ2-3; D gene unclear. Trimming took 5 bases from V and 0 from J, leaving 15 bases between them. CDR1 SGHAT and CDR2 FQNNGV come from the germline V gene. The length of the CDR3 is 16 residues. The DNA of the CDR3 is TGTGCCAGCAGCCTCTTTCTCGAGTCTAGCACAGATACGCAGTATTTT. Translating it yields CASSLFLESSTDTQYF.

This chain links TRBV12-5 with TRBJ2-7; a possible D gene is TRBD2 (5 bases). The CDR3 consists of 15 residues. The germline V gene has CDR1 LGHNT and CDR2 FRNRAP. Trimming took 1 base from V and 3 from J, leaving 13 bases between them. The CDR3 sequence: CASGLDLTSFYEQYF. The CDR3 DNA reads as TGTGCTAGTGGTTTGGACCTTACTAGTTTCTACGAGCAGTACTTC.

This clone came up a few times. This CDR3 reads CASSLNPTGGNTQYF. The CDR3 bases are TGCGCCAGCAGCTTGAACCCGACAGGAGGGAATACGCAGTATTTT. The V and J genes are TRBV5-1 and TRBJ2-3, with D possibly being TRBD1 or TRBD2 (6 bases each). This CDR3 contains 15 residues. V was trimmed by 1 base and J by 7 bases, leaving 16 bases between them. Per the germline V gene, CDR1 is SGHRS and CDR2 is YFSETQ. Full variable domain (outside the CDR3, taken from reference TRBV5-1 and TRBJ2-3): KAGVTQTPRYLIKTRGQQVTLSCSPISGHRSVSWYQQTPGQGLQFLFEYFSETQRNKGNFPGRFSGRQFSNSRSEMNVSTLELGDSALYLCASSLNPTGGNTQYFGPGTRLTVL.

The chain couples TRBV7-2 to TRBJ2-7; D is ambiguous. The length of the CDR3 is 15 residues. CDR1 is SGHTA and CDR2 is FQGNSA in the germline V gene. V dropped 3 bases and J dropped 0 bases, with 12 bases sitting between them. CDR3 region: CASSFRAESSYEQYF. The CDR3 DNA is TGTGCCAGCAGCTTCCGCGCGGAGAGCTCCTACGAGCAGTACTTC.

This sequence joins TRBV5-6 and TRBJ2-5, with 8 bases matching TRBD2. CDR1 SGHDT and CDR2 YYEEEE come from the germline V gene. V was pared by 5 bases and J by 5 bases, with 8 bases of the junction left unmatched. This CDR3 comprises 14 residues. CDR3 bases: TGTGCCAGCAGTTCACCAGGCGGGAGGGAGACCCAGTACTTC. Its protein is CASSSPGGRETQYF.

This clone was detected once. V gene TRBV18 combines with J gene TRBJ2-7; no reliable D call. V was shortened by 1 base and J by 0 bases, with 7 bases between the two germline ends. The CDR3 has 14 amino acids. CDR1 and CDR2 (germline): KGHSH, LQKENI. The CDR3 DNA is TGTGCCAGCTCACCACAGGCAGGCTCCTACGAGCAGTACTTC. Protein product: CASSPQAGSYEQYF.

Here the CDR3 DNA reads TGTGCCAGCAGCCTGGGACAGGGTGAGGAAAAACTGTTTTTT. Translating gives CASSLGQGEEKLFF. The chain is built from TRBV5-4 and TRBJ1-4; 9 bases are shared with TRBD1. The CDR3 runs 14 residues. The germline V gene has CDR1 SGHNT and CDR2 YYREEE (reference sequence). V was clipped by 4 bases and J by 8 bases; unmatched bases: 6.

V and J are TRBV13 and TRBJ2-4; 10 positions agree with TRBD2. In germline, CDR1 is PRHDT, CDR2 FYEKMQ (reference sequence). The CDR3 is 18 residues long. The ends lost 6 bases at V and 7 bases at J; junction bases unmatched: 18. This CDR3 is CASSWLQTRTSGTNIQYF. The CDR3, as DNA: TGTGCCAGCAGTTGGCTACAAACACGGACTAGCGGCACGAACATTCAGTACTTC.

The V gene is TRBV25-1, the J gene TRBJ2-1, with TRBD1 as a possible D gene (6 bases). Germline values: CDR1 MGHDK, CDR2 SYGVNS. The CDR3 extends over 16 amino acids. Trimming removed 6 bases at V and 4 bases at J, with 19 bases between. Written as DNA, the CDR3 is TGTGCCAGCAGCCCTAGACTCAGTCAGGGGTACAATGAGCAGTTCTTC. It codes for CASSPRLSQGYNEQFF.

The chain carries TRBV28 and TRBJ2-3; D gene unclear. Germline loops: CDR1 MDHEN, CDR2 SYDVKM. Trimming shortened V by 3 bases and J by 2 bases, and 9 bases separated the two germline ends. This CDR3 is 14 amino acids long. The CDR3 loop reads CASSFGPLTDTQYF. In DNA form, the CDR3 reads TGTGCCAGCAGTTTTGGGCCACTCACAGATACGCAGTATTTT.

The chain joins TRBV27 to TRBJ2-7; D remains unclear. V shed 5 bases and J shed 2 bases, with 13 bases lying between them. CDR1 is MNHEY and CDR2 is SMNVEV in the germline V gene (reference sequence). The CDR3 runs 14 residues. CDR3 sequence reads: CASSLGRPPYEQYF. CDR3 sequence (DNA): TGTGCCAGCAGTCTCGGACGGCCTCCCTACGAGCAGTACTTC.

V and J are TRBV2 and TRBJ2-2, with 7 bases matching TRBD2. V trimming: 8 bases; J trimming: 7 bases; junction bases outside the gene matches: 7. This CDR3 has 13 residues. CDR1 and CDR2 from the germline V gene are SNHLY and FYNNEI. The CDR3 sequence is CASGPASGGELFF. In nucleotides, the CDR3 is TGTGCCAGCGGCCCGGCTAGCGGCGGGGAGCTGTTTTTT.

V is TRBV25-1 and J is TRBJ2-3, with D possibly being TRBD1 (5 bases). V was cut by 3 bases and J by 9 bases, with 13 bases left in between. The germline V gene encodes CDR1 MGHDK and CDR2 SYGVNS. CDR3 length: 13 amino acids. The CDR3 loop reads CASSDLRTGTQYF. Written as DNA, the CDR3 is TGTGCCAGCAGTGATTTGCGAACAGGAACGCAGTATTTT.

The CDR3 sequence is CASSQTNTGELFF. The DNA of the CDR3 is TGTGCCAGCAGCCAAACAAACACCGGGGAGCTGTTTTTT. The chain couples TRBV16 to TRBJ2-2, with D unresolved. The CDR3 is 13 residues long. The germline CDR1 and CDR2 sequences are KGHSY and FQNENV. Trimming pared 2 bases from V and 2 bases from J, leaving 3 bases between.